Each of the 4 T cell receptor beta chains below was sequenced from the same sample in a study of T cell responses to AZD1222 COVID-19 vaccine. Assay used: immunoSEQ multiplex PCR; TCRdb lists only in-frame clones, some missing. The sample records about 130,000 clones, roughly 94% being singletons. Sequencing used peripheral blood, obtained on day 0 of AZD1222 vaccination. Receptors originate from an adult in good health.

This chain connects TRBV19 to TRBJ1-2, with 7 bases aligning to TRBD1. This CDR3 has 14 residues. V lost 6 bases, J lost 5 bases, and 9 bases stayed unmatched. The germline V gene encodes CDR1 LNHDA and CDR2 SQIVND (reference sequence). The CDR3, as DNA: TGTGCCAGTAGCTCTCGGGTACAGGGGTATGGCTACACCTTC. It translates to CASSSRVQGYGYTF.

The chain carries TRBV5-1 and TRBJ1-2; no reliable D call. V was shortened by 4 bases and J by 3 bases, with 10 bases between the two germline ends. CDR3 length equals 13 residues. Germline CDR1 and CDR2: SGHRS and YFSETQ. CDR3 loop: CASSVNRDYGYTF. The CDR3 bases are TGCGCCAGCAGCGTGAACCGGGACTATGGCTACACCTTC.

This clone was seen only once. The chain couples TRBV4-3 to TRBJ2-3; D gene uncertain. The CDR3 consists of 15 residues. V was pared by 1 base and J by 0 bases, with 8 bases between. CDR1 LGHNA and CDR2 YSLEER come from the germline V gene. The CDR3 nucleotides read TGCGCCAGCAGCCAAGGGGCAGGAAGCACAGATACGCAGTATTTT. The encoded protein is CASSQGAGSTDTQYF.

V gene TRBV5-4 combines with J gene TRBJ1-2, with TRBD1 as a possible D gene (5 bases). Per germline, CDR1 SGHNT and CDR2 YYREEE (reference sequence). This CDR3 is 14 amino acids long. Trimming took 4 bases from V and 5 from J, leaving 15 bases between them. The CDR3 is CASSIQGVGYGYTF. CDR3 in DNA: TGTGCCAGCAGCATCCAGGGTGTGGGTTATGGCTACACCTTC.